This T cell receptor (beta chain) was identified in a study of T cell repertoires in cytomegalovirus infection (dated by TCRdb to the late 2010s). A note on the overall study: The peptide stimulations were aimed at well-studied HLA-B-restricted epitopes as well as recently identified HLA-C-restricted CMV epitopes, whose presentation resists viral immunomodulation. Donor HLA type was relevant to the analysis, as public TCR beta signatures indicated carriage of CMV infection together with the matching HLA type. General conclusions and limits of the study: The ex vivo response was dominated by HLA-C-restricted CMV-specific TCR beta clonotypes, and the single most frequent clonotype in two of eight donors was supplied by these HLA-C-restricted clonotypes. In both this cohort and an independent cohort of 350 or so donors, the cumulative frequency of public TCR beta family members distinguished carriers of CMV infection plus the relevant HLA type.

On this clonotype itself: Its antigen target is currently unknown. The sample holds no much larger clone one base away, and base qualities are not on file.

According to the study, the label for this sample's treatment or condition signals: in vitro stimulation with specific CMV peptide epitopes to enrich CMV-specific T cells. TCRdb records Illumina HiSeq 1500 as the sequencer. TCRdb reanalyzed the raw reads on its own, using fastp at Q25 for trimming and MiXCR for clone calling, and kept in-frame beta chains. CDR3 protein duplicates are merged, each entry listing the most common genes and DNA. The sample contains some 920,000 distinct CDR3 sequences, around 29% of them found a single time. The ten largest clones take up 11% to 15% of the sample. V is cut back by 6 bases and J by 8 bases, with 16 bases in the junction unmatched. Via the germline V gene, CDR1 is MNHNS and CDR2 SASEGT. From the cysteine up to the phenylalanine, the CDR3 has a length of 16 residues. CDR3 DNA is the only sequence kept; it has 48 bases, read in frame from the first base.

Sample: cultured CD8+ T cells from PBMCs, taken from culture after CMV antigen stimulation. This clonotype was sampled from a human donor in good health (CMV status not recorded). Some clones in this sample may be carry-over from other donors' samples. The chain uses TRBV6-1 and TRBJ1-2; TRBD1 fits 9 bases in the junction. This receptor carries the CDR3 CASSPVQGAFAFGYTF. The nucleotide sequence reads TGTGCCAGCAGCCCTGTACAGGGGGCGTTCGCTTTCGGCTACACCTTC.